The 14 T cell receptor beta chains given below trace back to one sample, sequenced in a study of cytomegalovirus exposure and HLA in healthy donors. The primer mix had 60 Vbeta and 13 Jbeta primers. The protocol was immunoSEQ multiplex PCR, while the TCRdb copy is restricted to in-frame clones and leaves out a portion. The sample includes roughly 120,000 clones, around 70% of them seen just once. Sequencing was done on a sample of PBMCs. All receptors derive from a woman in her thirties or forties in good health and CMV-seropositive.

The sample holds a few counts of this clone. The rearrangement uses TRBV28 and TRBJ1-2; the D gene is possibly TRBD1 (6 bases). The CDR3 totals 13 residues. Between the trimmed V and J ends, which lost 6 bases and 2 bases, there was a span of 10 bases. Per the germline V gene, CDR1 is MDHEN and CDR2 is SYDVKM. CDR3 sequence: CASSPDSNYGYTF. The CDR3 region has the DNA TGTGCCAGCAGCCCGGACAGCAACTATGGCTACACCTTC.

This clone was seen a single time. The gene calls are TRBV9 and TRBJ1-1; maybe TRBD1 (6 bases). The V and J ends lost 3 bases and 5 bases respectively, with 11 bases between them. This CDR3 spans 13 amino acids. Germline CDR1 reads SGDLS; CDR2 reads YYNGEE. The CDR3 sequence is CASSGNRETEAFF. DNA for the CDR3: TGTGCCAGCAGCGGAAACAGGGAGACTGAAGCTTTCTTT.

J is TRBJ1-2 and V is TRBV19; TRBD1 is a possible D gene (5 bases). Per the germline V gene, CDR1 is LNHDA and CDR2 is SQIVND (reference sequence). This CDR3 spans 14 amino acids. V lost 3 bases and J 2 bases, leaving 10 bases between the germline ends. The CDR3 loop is CASSIGAGNYGYTF. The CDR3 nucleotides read TGTGCCAGTAGTATTGGGGCCGGAAACTATGGCTACACCTTC.

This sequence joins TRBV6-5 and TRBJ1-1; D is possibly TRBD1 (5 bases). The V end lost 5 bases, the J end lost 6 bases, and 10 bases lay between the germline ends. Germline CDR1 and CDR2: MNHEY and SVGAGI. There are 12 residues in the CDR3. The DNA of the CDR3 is TGTGCCAGCAGTCGGGGGGTCTCTGAAGCTTTCTTT. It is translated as CASSRGVSEAFF.

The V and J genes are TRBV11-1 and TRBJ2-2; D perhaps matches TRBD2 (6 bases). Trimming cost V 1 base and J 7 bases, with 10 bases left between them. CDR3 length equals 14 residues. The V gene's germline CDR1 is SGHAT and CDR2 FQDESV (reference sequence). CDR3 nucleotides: TGTGCCAGCAGCTTAGTTGGAGGGAACGGGGAGCTGTTTTTT. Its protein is CASSLVGGNGELFF.

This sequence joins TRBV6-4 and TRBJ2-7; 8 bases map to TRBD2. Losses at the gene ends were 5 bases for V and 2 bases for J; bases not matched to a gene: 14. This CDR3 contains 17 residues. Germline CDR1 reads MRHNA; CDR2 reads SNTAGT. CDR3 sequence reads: CASSSPRMQRGTYEQYF. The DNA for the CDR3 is TGTGCCAGCAGTTCCCCCCGGATGCAGCGGGGGACCTACGAGCAGTACTTC.

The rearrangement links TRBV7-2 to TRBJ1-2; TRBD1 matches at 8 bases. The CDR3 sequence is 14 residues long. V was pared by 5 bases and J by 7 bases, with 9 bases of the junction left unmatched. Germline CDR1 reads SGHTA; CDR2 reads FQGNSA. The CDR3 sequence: CASSLYGGTGGYTF. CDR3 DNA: TGTGCCAGCAGCCTGTACGGAGGGACAGGTGGCTACACCTTC.

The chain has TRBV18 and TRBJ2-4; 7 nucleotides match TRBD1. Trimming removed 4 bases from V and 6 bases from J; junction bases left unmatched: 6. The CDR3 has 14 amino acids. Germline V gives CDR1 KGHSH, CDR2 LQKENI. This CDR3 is CASSLRTGLNIQYF. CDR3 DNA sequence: TGTGCCAGCTCACTCCGGACAGGATTAAACATTCAGTACTTC.

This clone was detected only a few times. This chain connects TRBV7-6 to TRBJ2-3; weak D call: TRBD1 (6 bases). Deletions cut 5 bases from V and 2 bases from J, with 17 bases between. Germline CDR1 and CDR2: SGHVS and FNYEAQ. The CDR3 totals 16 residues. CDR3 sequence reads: CASSPLGQRSTDTQYF. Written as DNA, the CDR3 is TGTGCCAGCAGCCCCCTCGGACAGAGATCCACAGATACGCAGTATTTT.

The CDR3 sequence: CASSTSQSSYNSPLHF. In nucleotides, the CDR3 is TGTGCCAGCAGCACCTCACAGAGCTCCTATAATTCACCCCTCCACTTT. The chain is built from TRBV5-4 and TRBJ1-6, with D uncertain. Germline V CDR1 and CDR2: SGHNT, YYREEE (reference sequence). V lost 4 bases to trimming and J lost 0 bases, with 11 bases between them. This CDR3 contains 16 residues.

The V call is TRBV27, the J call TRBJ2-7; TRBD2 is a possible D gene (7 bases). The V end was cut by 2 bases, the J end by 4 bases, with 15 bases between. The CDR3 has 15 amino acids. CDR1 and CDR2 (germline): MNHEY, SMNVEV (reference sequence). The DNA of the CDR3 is TGTGCCAGCAGTTTAGTGGCGGGGGCATTTTACGAGCAGTACTTC. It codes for CASSLVAGAFYEQYF.

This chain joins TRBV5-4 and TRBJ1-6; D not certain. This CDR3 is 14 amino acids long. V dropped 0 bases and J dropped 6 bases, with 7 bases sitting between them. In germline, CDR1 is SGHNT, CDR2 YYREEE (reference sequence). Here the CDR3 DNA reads TGTGCCAGCAGCTTGGACACAGCTAATTCACCCCTCCACTTT. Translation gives CASSLDTANSPLHF. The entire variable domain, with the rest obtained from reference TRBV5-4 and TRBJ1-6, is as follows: ETGVTQSPTHLIKTRGQQVTLRCSSQSGHNTVSWYQQALGQGPQFIFQYYREEENGRGNFPPRFSGLQFPNYSSELNVNALELDDSALYLCASSLDTANSPLHFGNGTRLTVT.

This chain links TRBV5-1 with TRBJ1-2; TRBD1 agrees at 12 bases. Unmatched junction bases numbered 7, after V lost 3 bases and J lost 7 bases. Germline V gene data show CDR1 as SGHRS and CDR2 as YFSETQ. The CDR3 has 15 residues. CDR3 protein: CASSSGQGALRGYTF. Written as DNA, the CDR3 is TGCGCCAGCAGCTCGGGACAGGGGGCTCTACGTGGCTACACCTTC.

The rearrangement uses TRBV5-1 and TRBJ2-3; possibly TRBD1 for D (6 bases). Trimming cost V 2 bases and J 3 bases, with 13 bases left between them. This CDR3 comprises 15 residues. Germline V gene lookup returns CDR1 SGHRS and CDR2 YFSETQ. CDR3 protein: CASSFGGLGTDTQYF. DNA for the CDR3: TGCGCCAGCAGCTTTGGGGGCCTCGGTACAGATACGCAGTATTTT.